This T cell receptor beta chain was recovered during a study of CD8 T cells in ankylosing spondylitis. Study-wide results and caveats: One TCR beta motif, made up of about 8 highly homologous variants, appeared characteristic of ankylosing spondylitis blood.

This clonotype came up a few times. The antigen remains unidentified. Quantitative 5'-RACE with molecular barcodes produced the TCR beta libraries. TCRdb fed the 5' RACE reads into MiXCR, producing one record per CDR3 protein. This table holds about 700,000 distinct CDR3 sequences, about 20% found once. Germline lookup yields CDR1 DFQATT and CDR2 SNEGSKA (reference sequence). The CDR3 covers 19 residues. The ends lost 2 bases at V and 2 bases at J; junction bases unmatched: 18. The source material was blood, either unsorted or a sorted T cell fraction (not recorded which). The V call is TRBV20-1, the J call TRBJ2-4; TRBD1 matches at 7 bases. The sequence was obtained from a male donor with ankylosing spondylitis. This chain's CDR3 is CSARSLRGEGAITKNIQYF. The CDR3 coding sequence is TGCAGTGCTAGATCCCTCCGGGGAGAGGGGGCAATAACCAAAAACATTCAGTACTTC.